This is a list of T cell receptor beta chains from one sample in a study of T-cell reconstitution after alpha-beta-depleted transplantation in children. TCRdb reprocessed the PCR reads with MiXCR, giving one entry per CDR3 protein. The sample includes about 140,000 distinct CDR3 sequences, 8.5% to 10% of them seen just once. Sample: PBMCs, mostly from graft donor cells, taken 180 days after TCRalphabeta/CD19-depleted stem cell transplant. These receptors originate from a female patient aged 2-10 years who had a stem cell transplant for congenital amegakaryocytic thrombocytopenia, so the T cells may come from the graft donor. Both conserved end residues are part of each CDR3. Each record gives: V gene, D gene, clone size, J gene, CDR3 DNA, CDR3 protein. D genes are given only for firm matches. Some rows have no size entry. The others give once, few or many, or a class for an expanded clone.

>TRBV7-3|.|many|TRBJ2-2
TGTGCCAGCAGCCCTACCAGCGGCGCGAACACCGGGGAGCTGTTTTTT
CASSPTSGANTGELFF
>TRBV28|TRBD2|.|TRBJ2-5
TGTGCCAGCAGTTTAATCAGACTAGCGGAGACCCAGTACTTC
CASSLIRLAETQYF
>TRBV18|TRBD1|few|TRBJ2-5
TGTGCCAGCTCGGGACAGAACCAAGAGACCCAGTACTTC
CASSGQNQETQYF
>TRBV5-1|.|many|TRBJ1-1
TGCGCCAGCAGTAAGGACCCGAACACTGAAGCTTTCTTT
CASSKDPNTEAFF
>TRBV19|.|.|TRBJ1-5
TGTGCCAGCGACGATAGCAATCAGCCCCAGCATTTT
CASDDSNQPQHF
>TRBV4-1|.|many|TRBJ2-5
TGCGCCAGCAGCCAAGCTAGCTACCTCCAAGAGACCCAGTACTTC
CASSQASYLQETQYF
>TRBV20-1|TRBD2|many|TRBJ2-1
TGTGGGGCTAGCGGGGTTCTTCGGCACGATGAGCAGTTCTTC
CGASGVLRHDEQFF
>TRBV2|.|many|TRBJ2-1
TGTGCCAGCAGCAAAACAAGACTAAGCTACAATGAGCAGTTCTTC
CASSKTRLSYNEQFF
>TRBV5-1|.|few|TRBJ2-7
TGCGCCAGCAGCCTCGATTTGACCTACGAGCAGTACTTC
CASSLDLTYEQYF
>TRBV12-3/TRBV12-4|TRBD2|.|TRBJ2-1
TGTGCCGGGACTAGCGGGGGGGCCGATGAGCAGTTCTTC
CAGTSGGADEQFF
>TRBV11-2|.|many|TRBJ1-3
TGTGCCAGCAGCCCGGGGGCCGGAAACACCATATATTTT
CASSPGAGNTIYF
>TRBV12-3/TRBV12-4|.|.|TRBJ1-2
TGTGCCAGCAGAACGGACGTCAACTATGGCTACACCTTC
CASRTDVNYGYTF
>TRBV6-1|TRBD2|few|TRBJ2-1
TGTGCCAGCAACAGAGGACTAGCGCAGACCTACAATGAGCAGTTCTTC
CASNRGLAQTYNEQFF
>TRBV7-2|.|many|TRBJ2-1
TGTGCCAGCAGCTCCGGATTTGTGCAGTTCTTC
CASSSGFVQFF
>TRBV28|.|many|TRBJ2-7
TGTGCCAGCAGTTTTGCGGGCAGGGCCCTCTACGAGCAGTACTTC
CASSFAGRALYEQYF
>TRBV11-3|.|.|TRBJ2-1
TGTGCCAGCAGCACCCAACTAGGGGGGAATGAGCAGTTCTTC
CASSTQLGGNEQFF
>TRBV4-1|.|few|TRBJ1-4
TGCGCCAGCAGCCAAGTTGGCCGGACAGCAACTAATGAAAAACTGTTTTTT
CASSQVGRTATNEKLFF
>TRBV6-1|.|few|TRBJ2-6
TGTGCCAGCAGTCAAATACAGGGCTCTGGGGCCAACGTCCTGACTTTC
CASSQIQGSGANVLTF
>TRBV20-1|.|many|TRBJ2-1
TGCAGTGCTAGTATTTTTGGTCTTGAGCAGTTCTTC
CSASIFGLEQFF
>TRBV20-1|TRBD2|few|TRBJ2-1
TGCAGTGCTAGACTAGCGGACATCTCCTACAATGAGCAGTTCTTC
CSARLADISYNEQFF
>TRBV9|.|many|TRBJ2-1
TGTGCCAGCAGTCGAACCCTCGGACGGGAAGAGCAGTTCTTC
CASSRTLGREEQFF
>TRBV20-1|.|.|TRBJ1-4
TGCAGTGCTAGAGATGGGGCCTATGGGTCAAAGGAAAAACTGTTTTTT
CSARDGAYGSKEKLFF
>TRBV6-5|.|many|TRBJ1-5
TGTGCCAGCAGTTACTCCGACAGTAGCAATCAGCCCCAGCATTTT
CASSYSDSSNQPQHF
>TRBV12-3/TRBV12-4|.|few|TRBJ2-7
TGTGCCAGCAGTTCAATGTCGGAGCGGCACGAGCAGTACTTC
CASSSMSERHEQYF
>TRBV30|.|few|TRBJ1-3
TGTGCCTGGGGGTCTGGAAACACCATATATTTT
CAWGSGNTIYF
>TRBV19|.|many|TRBJ2-7
TGTGCCAGTAGTATATTTCTGAATTCCTACGAGCAGTACTTC
CASSIFLNSYEQYF
>TRBV12-3/TRBV12-4|TRBD1|many|TRBJ2-7
TGTGCCAGCAGTTTGGGGACAGGGGTCTACGAGCAGTACTTC
CASSLGTGVYEQYF
>TRBV4-3|TRBD1|many|TRBJ2-7
TGCGCCAGCAGCCAGAGGACAGGTTCCTACGAGCAGTACTTC
CASSQRTGSYEQYF
>TRBV20-1|TRBD2|few|TRBJ2-7
TGCAGTGCTAGTTCCCTAGCGGGGCCCTACGAGCAGTACTTC
CSASSLAGPYEQYF
>TRBV12-3/TRBV12-4|TRBD1|many|TRBJ1-2
TGTGCCAGCAGGCAGGGGGGGAGCTATGGCTACACCTTC
CASRQGGSYGYTF
>TRBV25-1|.|many|TRBJ1-2
TGTGCCAGCAGTGAAAGAGTAACAGCGTTCGGGGGCTACACCTTC
CASSERVTAFGGYTF
>TRBV20-1|.|few|TRBJ2-1
TGCAGTGCTAGATTCGACAATGAGCAGTTCTTC
CSARFDNEQFF
>TRBV20-1|.|many|TRBJ2-5
TGCAGTGCTAGAGGGGCAGGGAGAGAGACCCAGTACTTC
CSARGAGRETQYF
>TRBV11-1|.|few|TRBJ2-4
TGTGCCAGCAGCCTTTTTTCCGAGGAAGCCAAAAACATTCAGTACTTC
CASSLFSEEAKNIQYF
>TRBV20-1|TRBD2|.|TRBJ2-1
TGCAGTGCTAGTCCATCAGGGACTACCCCCGGGGAGCAGTTCTTC
CSASPSGTTPGEQFF
>TRBV5-1|.|.|TRBJ2-7
TGCGCCAGCAGCTTGGTTGCGACAAACTCCCACGAGCAGTACTTC
CASSLVATNSHEQYF